This entry concerns a single T cell receptor (beta chain). This record comes from a study of blood T cell repertoires in COVID-19. Study as a whole: Acute-phase and convalescent COVID-19 samples originated in the United States, Italy and Spain.

Repertoires were generated with immunoSEQ multiplex PCR, while TCRdb's copy carries only in-frame clones and drops some. The sample consists of fewer than 400,000 clones, 90% of them appearing once. CDR1 is MNHNY, CDR2 SVGAGI, per germline (reference sequence). CDR3 length: 14 amino acids. V was pared by 5 bases and J by 4 bases, with 6 bases of the junction left unmatched. The rearrangement joins TRBV6-6 to TRBJ1-1, with 8 bases matching TRBD1. The TCR was taken from a woman in her thirties with COVID-19, enrolled during active disease. The sample was peripheral blood. CDR3 protein: CASSQPTGGTEAFF. The CDR3 DNA reads as TGTGCCAGCAGTCAACCAACAGGGGGCACTGAAGCTTTCTTT.